A selection of T cell receptor beta chains follows, all from one sample in a study of blood T cells in healthy people across ages. From the 5' RACE reads, TCRdb called clonotypes with MiXCR, one entry per CDR3 protein. The table includes 1.5 million or so distinct CDR3 sequences, roughly 43% detected once. The specimen was blood. Receptors were obtained from a woman between 18 and 30 years old in good health. CDR3s include the opening cysteine and the closing phenylalanine or tryptophan. A D gene is named only where the DNA matches it firmly. Size is omitted from some rows. Given values are once, few, many or a class for expanded clones.

j_call clone_size v_call d_call cdr3_nt cdr3_aa
TRBJ1-4 - TRBV2 - TGTGCCAGCAGGGCTACAGGACAGACTAATGAAAAACTGTTTTTT CASRATGQTNEKLFF
TRBJ2-1 - TRBV24-1 - TGTGCCACCAGTGATGACGACAGAAGGCAGTTCTTC CATSDDDRRQFF
TRBJ2-3 few TRBV20-1 - TGCAGTGCTAGGATAAGTTCAGATACGCAGTATTTT CSARISSDTQYF
TRBJ2-1 - TRBV21-1 - TGTGCCAGCAGCGAGGGACTAGCTTCCTTTAATGAGCAGTTCTTC CASSEGLASFNEQFF
TRBJ1-2 - TRBV12-3/TRBV12-4 - TGTGCCAGCAGGGAGTACGGACGGAACCTAGGTGGCTACACCTTC CASREYGRNLGGYTF
TRBJ1-4 - TRBV12-3/TRBV12-4 - TGTGCCAGCAGTATCCAGCAGCTTGATGAAAAACTGTTTTTT CASSIQQLDEKLFF
TRBJ2-7 - TRBV20-1 - TGCAGTGCTAGAACCATCAGGGGAGGAGAAGAGCAGTACTTC CSARTIRGGEEQYF
TRBJ2-3 - TRBV29-1 TRBD1 TGCAGCGTTCGACAGGGAAGCCCAGATACGCAGTATTTT CSVRQGSPDTQYF
TRBJ2-5 few TRBV6-2/TRBV6-3 - TGTGCCAGCAGTTACCAGGGTTTCCAAGAGACCCAGTACTTC CASSYQGFQETQYF
TRBJ1-1 - TRBV12-3/TRBV12-4 - TGTGCCAGCAGTGTCGGGACAACCACTGAAGCTTTCTTT CASSVGTTTEAFF
TRBJ2-7 few TRBV12-3/TRBV12-4 TRBD2 TGTGCCAGCAGTACGCTAGCGGGAACATCCAACGAGCAGTACTTC CASSTLAGTSNEQYF
TRBJ2-1 - TRBV27 TRBD2 TGTGCCAGCAGCCCCGCCCAGCAGGGAGGGGTTGAGCAGTTCTTC CASSPAQQGGVEQFF
TRBJ2-7 - TRBV2 TRBD2 TGTGCCAGCAGACCATTAGCGGGACAGCAGTACTTC CASRPLAGQQYF
TRBJ1-6 - TRBV30 - TGTGCCTGGATAAGGGGCAGTTTCTCCTATAATTCACCCCTCCACTTT CAWIRGSFSYNSPLHF
TRBJ2-1 few TRBV20-1 TRBD2 TGCAGTGCTAGACGCCTAGCGGGGGGATCCTACAATGAGCAGTTCTTC CSARRLAGGSYNEQFF
TRBJ2-3 - TRBV6-2/TRBV6-3 - TGTGCCAGCAGGTCAGGGAAATGGGCAACAGATACGCAGTATTTT CASRSGKWATDTQYF
TRBJ1-5 few TRBV7-9 - TGTGCCAGCAGCCTCAGCCCGGGGGGGGGAGCCTATCAGCCCCAGCATTTT CASSLSPGGGAYQPQHF
TRBJ2-5 - TRBV5-5 TRBD2 TGTGCCAGCAGCGCGAGGACTAGCGGGCAAGAGACCCAGTACTTC CASSARTSGQETQYF
TRBJ2-3 - TRBV25-1 TRBD2 TGTGCCAGCAGTCTAGCGGGTCGAGGGGGCACAGATACGCAGTATTTT CASSLAGRGGTDTQYF
TRBJ2-3 - TRBV20-1 TRBD2 TGCAGTGCTCCCCTGACTAGCGGGGCCGCCTTAAGAGGGCAGTATTTT CSAPLTSGAALRGQYF
TRBJ2-7 - TRBV28 TRBD1 TGTGCCAGCAGTTTATGGCTCGGGACAGCATCCTACAATGAGCAGTACTTC CASSLWLGTASYNEQYF
TRBJ2-1 - TRBV3-1 TRBD2 TGTGCCAGCAGCCAAGATGAGGACGGGGACTACCTCCTTGATGAGCAGTTCTTC CASSQDEDGDYLLDEQFF
TRBJ1-3 - TRBV7-2 - TGTGCCAGCAGCTTAGCGTATTCTGAAAACACCATATATTTT CASSLAYSENTIYF
TRBJ2-7 once TRBV7-2 - TGTGCCAGCAGCTTGATGGGAACCGACGAGCAGTACTTC CASSLMGTDEQYF
TRBJ2-1 - TRBV11-2 - TGTGCCAGCAGCTTAGGGTTGGCAGACTCCTACGAGCAGTTCTTC CASSLGLADSYEQFF